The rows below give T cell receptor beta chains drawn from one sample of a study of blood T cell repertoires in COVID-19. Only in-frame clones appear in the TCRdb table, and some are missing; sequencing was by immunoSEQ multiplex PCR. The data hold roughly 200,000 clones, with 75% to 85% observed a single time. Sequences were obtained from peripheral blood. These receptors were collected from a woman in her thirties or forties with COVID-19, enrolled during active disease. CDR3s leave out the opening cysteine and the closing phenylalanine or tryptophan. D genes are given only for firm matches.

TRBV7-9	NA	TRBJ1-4	ASSEQGIKEKLF
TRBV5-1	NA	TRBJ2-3	ASRTADTDTQY
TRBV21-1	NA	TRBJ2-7	ASSKVTRTGAHEQY
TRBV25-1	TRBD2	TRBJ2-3	ASSMASGDSTDTQY
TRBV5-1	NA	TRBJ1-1	ASSLASGGWAF
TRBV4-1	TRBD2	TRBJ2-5	ASRENPSGTIQETQY
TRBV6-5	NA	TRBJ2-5	ASSYSTGSETQY
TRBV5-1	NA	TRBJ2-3	ASSLLGHSVDTQY
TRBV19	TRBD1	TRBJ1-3	ASSLPGQRNTIY
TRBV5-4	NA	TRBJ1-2	ASSPPLGRDINYGYT
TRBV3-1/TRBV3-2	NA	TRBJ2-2	ASSQVSGLTGELF
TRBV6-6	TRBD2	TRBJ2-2	ASSPSGERELF
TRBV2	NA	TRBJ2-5	ASSEREAQY
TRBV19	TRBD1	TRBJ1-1	ASRKGTGRGNTEAF
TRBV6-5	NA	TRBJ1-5	ASSSGALGTQPQH
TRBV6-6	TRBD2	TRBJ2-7	ASGTSGREQY
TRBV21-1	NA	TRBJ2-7	ASPAQQGATPLSYEQY